This record looks at one T cell receptor beta chain sequence and its context. Its antigen is still unknown. The sample holds no much larger clone one base away, and base qualities are not on file. These data are taken from a study of T cells in Graves' hyperthyroidism and ophthalmopathy (dated by TCRdb to between 2018 and 2020). The study in broad terms: Peripheral blood was sampled at the time of initial diagnosis, prior to any treatment. In addition, the study compared T-cell repertoires in thyroid tissue and in blood from several Graves' hyperthyroidism patients. The approximately 97 discovery patients were randomly divided into training and test sets at a 7:3 ratio. Whether ophthalmopathy could be predicted prospectively was tested in an independent validation cohort made up of about 18 hyperthyroidism patients plus 17 patients who later progressed to ophthalmopathy. TCR V-J signatures able to tell the groups apart were searched for in a discovery cohort of around 95 patients, of whom under 45 had Graves' ophthalmopathy and more than 55 had stable Graves' hyperthyroidism. Following sampling, methimazole starting at 30 mg daily was given to hyperthyroidism patients, and high-dose intravenous methylprednisolone was given to ophthalmopathy patients. The paper describes TCR Vbeta CDR3 sequencing of 135 peripheral blood samples, made up of 43 ophthalmopathy patients, approximately 76 hyperthyroidism patients and approximately 17 progressor patients.

Beyond this particular receptor, the publication reports: A model built on a 13 V-J signature distinguished ophthalmopathy from stable hyperthyroidism, reaching over 85% sensitivity and 81.08% specificity in cross-validation and 80%/75% in testing. Most expanded thyroid clonotypes (frequency above 0.001) were also detected in blood, suggesting blood repertoires may reflect thyroid immune responses. Sample size was not statistically predetermined, and investigators were not blinded to group allocation. In validation, progression to ophthalmopathy was predicted by the model with 70.59% sensitivity and roughly 72% specificity, a median of approximately 6.5 months before onset.

Ophthalmopathy patients had moderately to severely active disease, with a Clinical Activity Score of 3 or more, a NOSPECS grade of 4 or more, and a disease duration of less than 3 months. Any patient with an uncontrolled infection, another autoimmune disease, pregnancy or lactation was excluded. Diagnoses were established on the basis of clinical symptoms, serum thyroxine and TRAb, thyroid ultrasound, and orbital computed tomography. Ficoll-Paque density gradient centrifugation was used to isolate PBMCs from about 10 ml of fresh peripheral blood. Total RNA was extracted using Trizol reagent, and RNA quality was assessed on an Agilent 2100 Bioanalyzer. The TCR beta CDR3 regions were amplified from RNA transcripts. For the first round of RT-PCR on the TCR CDR3, the HTBI primer set was used together with the Qiagen OneStep RT-PCR kit. The libraries were constructed in a second round of multiplex PCR and then size-selected and purified. Libraries were sequenced paired-end with 100 bp reads on an Illumina HiSeq2000. In the paper's pipeline: SOAPnuke was used to process the raw data, throwing out any read that contained adapters or uncalled bases, had a mean Phred below 15, or lacked an exact constant-primer or identifier match. High-quality paired reads were merged with COPE v1.2.5, and unique nucleotide sequences were defined as clonotypes. Clonotypes were aligned to IMGT TRBV, TRBD and TRBJ reference segments using MiTCR v1.1. Only V-J combinations with frequency above 0.0001, covering roughly 99% of repertoires, were analysed. The TCS score was defined as F50 (clonal expansion) divided by E x V (chaos), with BLOSUM62-based TCRdist calculated between CDR3 peptides within each V-J. Welch's t-statistics and random forest reduced roughly 500 V-J features to 10 to 15, which were used in a naive Bayes classifier (R e1071). Clones were called with MiXCR by TCRdb after fastp trimmed the public reads at Q25, and only in-frame beta chains were retained. Rows matching on CDR3 protein sequence are summarized as one entry with the most common DNA and genes. TCRdb's processing, not the study's, gives the V and J calls here. The sample includes about 600,000 distinct CDR3 sequences, with 15% to 20% observed a single time. More than 3% of the sample lies in the top ten.

V has 5 bases trimmed and J has 6 bases trimmed; junction bases matching no gene number 10. The germline V gene (reference sequence) provides CDR1 DFQATT and CDR2 SNEGSKA. Including cysteine and phenylalanine, the CDR3 has 15 amino acids. The read is trimmed to its CDR3 DNA, 45 bases read in frame from base 1. The sequence derives from a woman between 35 and 50 years old with Graves' ophthalmopathy. The sequence is built from TRBV20-1 and TRBJ2-1, and 10 bases in between align with TRBD1. The sequenced sample consisted of blood. CDR3 loop: CSAPPRDRGINEQFF. The base sequence is TGCAGTGCTCCCCCCCGGGACAGGGGAATCAATGAGCAGTTCTTC.